The subject of this entry is one T cell receptor (beta chain). This receptor's antigen is unknown. The cohort comprised fewer than 750 healthy bone marrow donors. At the time of sampling, all cohort members were nominally healthy, though unrecorded immune exposures were likely present. The donor tested CMV seronegative and was one of the 352 seronegative cohort members. A peripheral blood sample was provided by each donor, and peripheral blood mononuclear cells were used for TCR beta sequencing. The Qiagen DNeasy Blood Extraction Kit was used to extract genomic DNA from the blood cell samples. The protocol used for the library was the immunoSEQ multiplex PCR assay. For the multiplex PCR, a mixture combining 60 forward primers for TCR Vbeta segments and 13 reverse primers for TCR Jbeta segments was used. A multiplex PCR assay on genomic DNA amplified the CDR3 region of rearranged TCR beta genes. On the Illumina HiSeq System, the amplified TCR beta libraries were sequenced as 87-base-pair reads. The source study handled its data this way. A later analysis tallied 75 million to 85 million unique TCR beta chains across the 666 repertoires, and about 12 million of those chains were shared by two or more donors. Raw reads were error-corrected and collapsed into unique sequences with a nearest-neighbor algorithm that merged closely related sequences to remove PCR and sequencing errors. V, D and J gene segments were assigned by aligning CDR3 sequences to IMGT reference sequences. For a sequence to be retained, at least a six-nucleotide match to both a V gene segment and a J gene segment was required. A rearrangement was called productive if the CDR3 had no stop codons and remained in frame with V and J, and every other rearrangement was called non-productive. Following IMGT convention, CDR3 was defined as the stretch from the second conserved V-encoded cysteine to the conserved J-encoded phenylalanine. In an earlier analysis of approximately 500 of the donors, sequences lacking an unambiguous match to a single V gene segment were excluded. An earlier analysis of approximately 590 of the donors classified V segments as functional when productive rearrangements were above 56.7% and as segregating when the standard deviation between donors was above 5%. A statistical classification framework was built to diagnose cytomegalovirus status from the catalog of TCR beta chain sequences. A later analysis assigned V and J genes by comparing TCR nucleotide sequences with IMGT/GENE-DB human TR gene sequences. Using the TCRdist pipeline, a later analysis assigned CDR3 sequences along with most-parsimonious VDJ recombination scenarios. In a later analysis, each TCR beta chain was defined by its CDR3 amino acid sequence together with its V-gene family, and reads without a unique V-gene family were excluded. In a later analysis, several hundred highly shared, low-generation-probability nucleotide sequences were removed to address suspected cross-contamination and a sequencing artifact. In a later analysis, a clonal expansion index for each public chain was calculated from normalized within-repertoire ranks of inferred template counts. Generation probabilities in a later analysis came from a VDJ recombination model fitted to out-of-frame rearrangements, and those results were checked against IGoR. In a later analysis, hypergeometric tests were used to score TCR-TCR, TCR-HLA and TCR-CMV co-occurrence, with a repertoire-size bias correction applied to TCR pairs. False discovery rates were estimated in a later analysis by permuting HLA or CMV assignments 20 times. In a later analysis, co-occurring TCRs were grouped using DBSCAN, and TCRdist sequence similarity was added for clustering within HLA-allele-positive subsets. Co-occurrence clustering excluded repertoires with fewer than 30,000 or more than 120,000 public chains, plus five with anomalous nucleotide sharing. TCRdb provides this immuneACCESS table in a form limited to in-frame rearrangements. Some clones are lacking; in checked studies, under half of them reflect an unresolved V gene, and why the rest are absent is not known. Clone size and the V and J calls come from that table; the DNA yielded D and trimming. This sample's table lists approximately 150,000 clones. The ten top clones hold 0.8% to 1% of the sample.

The data were obtained in a study of cytomegalovirus exposure and HLA in healthy donors (dated by TCRdb to 2015 to 2018). Notes on the research overall: An earlier analysis of approximately 600 of the donors reported 250 to 350 Gb of sequence data and 117 million unique TCR beta sequences from approximately 180 million T cells. An early release covering about 600 HLA-typed donors comprised approximately 290 gigabases of sequencing data and 85 million or so unique TCR sequences. Of the approximately 400 genotyped donors, 81% were placed in the genetic ancestry cluster associated with self-reported Caucasian donors. The study aimed to test whether signatures of past pathogen exposure could be identified by cataloging public T cell receptors. The T cell repertoires of 666 subjects were profiled by immunosequencing and related to cytomegalovirus serostatus. Along with the 666-subject first cohort, a separate validation cohort of over a hundred different subjects was used. High-throughput TCR immunosequencing, statistical association of individual TCRs with disease status, and machine learning were combined to predict cytomegalovirus infection status. A later analysis re-analyzed previously published TCR beta repertoires from 550 to 700 donors and added high-resolution HLA genotyping to study TCR occurrence patterns. The later analysis used no new phenotypic data to find candidate immune exposures, relying instead on TCR beta sequences and their occurrence across donors. An earlier analysis of several hundred of the donors applied high-throughput TCR beta sequencing to assess whether each TCR beta V gene segment acted as functional or pseudogenic. Alongside the repertoire data, information on donor age, sex, ethnicity and CMV serostatus was compiled. A later genetic analysis took genome-wide SNP genotypes for about 60% of the roughly 670 donors and used that subset as a discovery cohort. All discovery cohort repertoires had been generated on a single sequencing platform. Both class I and class II loci were covered by HLA typing, at four-digit resolution. Typing coverage differed by locus: A, B, C, DRB1 and DQB1 were typed in roughly 629-630 donors, DQA1 in approximately 520, DPA1 in 600 to 610, and DPB1 in 472. A handful of DR-DQ haplotypes were treated as single units for association and clustering because of strong linkage in the cohort. Among a few hundred genotyped donors of the cohort, an average of roughly 240,000 unique TCR beta nucleotide sequences were sequenced per donor, roughly a sixth of them non-productive. Broad study findings and their caveats: Only TCR beta chains were sequenced in this cohort, and the absence of alpha or paired-chain data limited detectable features. In a later analysis, most CMV-associated TCR beta chains were found to appear HLA-restricted, with HLA associations seemingly driven largely by CMV exposure. Because counts were too low, approximately 18 rarely observed V segments, including chromosome 9 orphons, were excluded from the earlier analysis of several hundred of the donors. In a later analysis, HLA-associated TCR beta chains were found to be more clonally expanded and to have lower generation probabilities than equally common non-associated chains. A later genetic analysis associated a missense DCLRE1C variant with V-gene and J-gene trimming of TCR beta chains, and an independent cohort replicated the association. A later analysis found that TCR association rates varied across HLA loci, with DRB1 alleles showing the most associated TCRs and HLA-C alleles the fewest. Broadly in line with IMGT annotations, most TCR beta V segments showed up in productive rearrangements about 90% or about 30% of the time in an earlier analysis of 450 to 600 of the donors. The 87-base-pair reads could not distinguish some IMGT-functional V segments, including TRBV6-2 and TRBV6-3, so those segments were excluded. In a later genetic analysis, fewer N-insertions in productive TCRs were reported among donors in an Asian-associated ancestry cluster than the roughly 700-donor mean. A further reported finding was that TCR beta sequences accurately predicted the HLA-A and HLA-B alleles for most subjects in the first cohort. A total of about 180 TCR beta chains were listed by the study as associated with cytomegalovirus. Immune exposure information for the cohort was limited to CMV serostatus. The authors suggested that the approach could potentially be extended to other disease states and immunological phenotypes. Roughly uniform sequencing depth across donors was assumed in presence/absence analyses, although this assumption may not hold. Most TCR sequences were observed very rarely across donors, whereas some public TCRs were present in many individuals. When HLA alleles, especially DR and DQ, strongly co-occurred, attributing TCR associations to individual alleles was difficult. In both the original and validation cohorts, the classifier was reported to diagnose cytomegalovirus status with high specificity and sensitivity. Correlated functional status among segregating V segments might be attributable to linkage disequilibrium, but an unknown experimental factor could not be ruled out. In a later analysis, 15,000 to 20,000 TCR beta sequences were associated with specific HLA alleles at a false discovery rate of 0.05. In a later analysis, several top co-occurrence clusters were reported to appear linked to parvovirus B19, influenza, CMV and Epstein-Barr virus. A group of highly shared sequence variants was considered likely to be a technical artifact of the sequencing pipeline. Because some donors lacked HLA typing at each locus, the association tests relied only on the typed subset. Three of the identified cytomegalovirus-associated TCR beta chains were confirmed in vitro to be specific for cytomegalovirus antigens.

From the germline V gene (reference sequence), CDR1 is MNHNY and CDR2 is SVGAGI. The junction shows trimming of 4 bases on V and 9 bases on J, and the gene matches do not reach 9 bases of it. The CDR3 measures 13 amino acids from cysteine to phenylalanine. Kept here is only the CDR3 DNA, which spans 39 bases and is read in frame from base 1. The sequencing input was PBMCs. The chain was built from TRBV6-6 and TRBJ2-7, with 7 bases in between that match TRBD2. This TCR was sampled from a male donor in good health and CMV-seronegative. In nucleotide form, the sequence is TGTGCCAGCAGTTCCATGGACGCGGGGGTGCAGTACTTC. Its product reads: CASSSMDAGVQYF.